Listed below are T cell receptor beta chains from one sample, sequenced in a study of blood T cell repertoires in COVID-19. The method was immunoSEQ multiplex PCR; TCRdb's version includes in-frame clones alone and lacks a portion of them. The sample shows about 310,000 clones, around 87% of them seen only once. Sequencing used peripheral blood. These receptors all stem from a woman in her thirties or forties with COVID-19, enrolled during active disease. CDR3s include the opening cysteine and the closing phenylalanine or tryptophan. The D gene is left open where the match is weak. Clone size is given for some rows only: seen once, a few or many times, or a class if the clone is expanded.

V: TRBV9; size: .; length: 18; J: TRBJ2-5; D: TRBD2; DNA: TGTGCCAGCAGCGTAGCGGCTAGCGGGGACCTGACCGCAGAGACCCAGTACTTC; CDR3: CASSVAASGDLTAETQYF
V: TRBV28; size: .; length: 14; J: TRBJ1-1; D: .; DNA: TGTGCCAGCAGTCCCCCGAGGAGGAACACTGAAGCTTTCTTT; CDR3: CASSPPRRNTEAFF
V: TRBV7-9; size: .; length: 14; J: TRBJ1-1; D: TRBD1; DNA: TGTGCCAGCAGCTTAGGGTCAGGGGGCACTGAAGCTTTCTTT; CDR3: CASSLGSGGTEAFF
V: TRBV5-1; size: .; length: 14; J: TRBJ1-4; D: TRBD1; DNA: TGCGCCAGCAGCGGACAGGGAAGGGATGAAAAACTGTTTTTT; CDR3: CASSGQGRDEKLFF
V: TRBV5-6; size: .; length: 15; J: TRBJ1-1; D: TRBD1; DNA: TGTGCCAGCAGCTCTACGGACAGGGCCAACACTGAAGCTTTCTTT; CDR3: CASSSTDRANTEAFF
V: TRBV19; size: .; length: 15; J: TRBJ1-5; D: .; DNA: TGTGCCAGTAACGAGGCCCGGGTTAGCAATCAGCCCCAGCATTTT; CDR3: CASNEARVSNQPQHF
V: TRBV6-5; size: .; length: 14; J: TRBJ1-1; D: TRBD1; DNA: TGTGCCAGCAGTTTCCCGGGACAGGTTACAGAAGCTTTCTTT; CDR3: CASSFPGQVTEAFF
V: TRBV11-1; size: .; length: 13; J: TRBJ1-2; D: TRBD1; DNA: TGTGCCAGCAGCACCACAGGGGCGGAAGGCTACACCTTC; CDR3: CASSTTGAEGYTF
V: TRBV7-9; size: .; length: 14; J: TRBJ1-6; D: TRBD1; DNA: TGTGCCAGCAGCGAGACAGGGAACAATTCACCCCTCCACTTT; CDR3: CASSETGNNSPLHF
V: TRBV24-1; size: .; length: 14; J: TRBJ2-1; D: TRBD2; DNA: TGTGCCACCAGTAGCGGGAGGGTTTACAATGAGCAGTTCTTC; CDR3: CATSSGRVYNEQFF
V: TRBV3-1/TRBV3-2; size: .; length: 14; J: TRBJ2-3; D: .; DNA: TGTGCCAGCAGCTCTCTTCCGGGGGCAGATACGCAGTATTTT; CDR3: CASSSLPGADTQYF
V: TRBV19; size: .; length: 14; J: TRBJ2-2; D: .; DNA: TGTGCCAGTCGGGGTGTGGGGGCAGGCGGGGAGCTGTTTTTT; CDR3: CASRGVGAGGELFF
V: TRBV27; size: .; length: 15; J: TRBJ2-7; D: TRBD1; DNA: TGTGCCAGCAGTTTATCCGGACAGGGGGCCTACGAGCAGTACTTC; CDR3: CASSLSGQGAYEQYF
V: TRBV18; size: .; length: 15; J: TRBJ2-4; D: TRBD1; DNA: TGTGCCAGCTCACCCGGACAGGCTCTCAAAAACATTCAGTACTTC; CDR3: CASSPGQALKNIQYF
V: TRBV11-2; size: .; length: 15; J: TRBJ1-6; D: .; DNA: TGTGCCAGCAGCTTAGGTACTAGAATCAATTCACCCCTCCACTTT; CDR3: CASSLGTRINSPLHF
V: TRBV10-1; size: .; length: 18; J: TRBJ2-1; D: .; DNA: TGCGCCAGCAGTGACCCGGGATACCCTCGACTTAACTACAATGAGCAGTTCTTC; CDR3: CASSDPGYPRLNYNEQFF
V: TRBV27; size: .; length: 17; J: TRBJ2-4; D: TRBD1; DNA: TGTGCCAGCAGATCTCTCACAGGGGCTAAAGCCAAAAACATTCAGTACTTC; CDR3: CASRSLTGAKAKNIQYF
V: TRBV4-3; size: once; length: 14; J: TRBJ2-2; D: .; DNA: TGCGCCAGCAGCCAACGGGTGGGAGGCGGGGAGCTGTTTTTT; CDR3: CASSQRVGGGELFF
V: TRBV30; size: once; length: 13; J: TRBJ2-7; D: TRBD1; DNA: TGTGCCTGGAGCTTGGACAGGGCCCACGAGCAGTACTTC; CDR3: CAWSLDRAHEQYF
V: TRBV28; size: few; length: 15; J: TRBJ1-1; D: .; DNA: TGTGCCAGCAGTTTATCCGACAGAATGAACACTGAAGCTTTCTTT; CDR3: CASSLSDRMNTEAFF
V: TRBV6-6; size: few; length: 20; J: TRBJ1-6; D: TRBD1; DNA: TGTGCCAGCAGTCTGGACAGGGCTACCTCTTATTCCTCCTATAATTCACCCCTCCACTTT; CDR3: CASSLDRATSYSSYNSPLHF
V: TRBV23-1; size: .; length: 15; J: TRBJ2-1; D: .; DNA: TGCGCCAGCAGTCAATCTTACAGGGGAGGAAGTGAGCAGTTCTTC; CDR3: CASSQSYRGGSEQFF
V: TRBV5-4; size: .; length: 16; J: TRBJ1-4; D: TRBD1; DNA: TGTGCCAGCAGCTCACCGGGACAGGGGATTAATGAAAAACTGTTTTTT; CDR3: CASSSPGQGINEKLFF
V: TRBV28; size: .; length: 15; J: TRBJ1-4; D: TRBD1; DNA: TGTGCCAGCAGTGCCTTGGCAGGGGGGCGGGAAAAACTGTTTTTT; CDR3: CASSALAGGREKLFF
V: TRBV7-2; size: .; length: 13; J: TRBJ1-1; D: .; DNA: TGTGCCAGCAGCTTATTCGGGAACACTGAAGCTTTCTTT; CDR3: CASSLFGNTEAFF
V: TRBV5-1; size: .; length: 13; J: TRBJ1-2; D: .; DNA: TGCGCCAGCAGCTTGAAACAGGACGGTGGCTACACCTTC; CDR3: CASSLKQDGGYTF
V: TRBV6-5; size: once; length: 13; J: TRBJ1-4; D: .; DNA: TGTGCCAGCAGATGGAGGGGAGTTGGGAAACTGTTTTTT; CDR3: CASRWRGVGKLFF
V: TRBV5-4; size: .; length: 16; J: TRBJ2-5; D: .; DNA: TGTGCCAGCAGCTTTCCAGGGGCCCGTAACCAAGAGACCCAGTACTTC; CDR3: CASSFPGARNQETQYF
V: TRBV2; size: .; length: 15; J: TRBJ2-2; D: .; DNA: TGTGCCAGCAGTGAAGTGGGCGCGAACACCGGGGAGCTGTTTTTT; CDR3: CASSEVGANTGELFF
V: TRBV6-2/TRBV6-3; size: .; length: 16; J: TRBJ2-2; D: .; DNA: TGTGCCAGCAGCCCTATCTGGGGGCTTGGCACCGGGGAGCTGTTTTTT; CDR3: CASSPIWGLGTGELFF
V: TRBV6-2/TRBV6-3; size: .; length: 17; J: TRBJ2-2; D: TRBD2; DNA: TGTGCCAGCAGTTACTCGGCGGGGGGGCCACGAACCGGGGAGCTGTTTTTT; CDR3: CASSYSAGGPRTGELFF
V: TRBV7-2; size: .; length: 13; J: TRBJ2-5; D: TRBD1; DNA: TGTGCCAGCAGCCAAACAGGGGTTGGGACCCAGTACTTC; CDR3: CASSQTGVGTQYF
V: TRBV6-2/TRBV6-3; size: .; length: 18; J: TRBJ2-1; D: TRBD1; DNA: TGTGCCAGCAGTTCCGTTTTGACAGGGAGAGGGGTCTACAATGAGCAGTTCTTC; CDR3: CASSSVLTGRGVYNEQFF
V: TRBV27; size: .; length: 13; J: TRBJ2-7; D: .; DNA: TGTGCCAGCAGTCGGGACAACTACTACGAGCAGTACTTC; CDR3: CASSRDNYYEQYF
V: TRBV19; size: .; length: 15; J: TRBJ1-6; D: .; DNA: TGTGCCAGCCTGGAGGTGACCCCGGGTTGGTCACCCCTCCACTTT; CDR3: CASLEVTPGWSPLHF
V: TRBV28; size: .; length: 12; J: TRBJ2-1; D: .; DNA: TGTGCCAGCAGTACCACAGGGTTAGAGCAGTTCTTC; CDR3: CASSTTGLEQFF
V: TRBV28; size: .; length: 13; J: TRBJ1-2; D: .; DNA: TGTGCCAGCAGTTTTGGAGGGGACTATGGCTACACCTTC; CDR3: CASSFGGDYGYTF
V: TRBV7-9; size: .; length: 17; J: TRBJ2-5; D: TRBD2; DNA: TGTGCCAGCAGCTTCGGGACTAGCGGGGGAGAAAGAGAGACCCAGTACTTC; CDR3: CASSFGTSGGERETQYF
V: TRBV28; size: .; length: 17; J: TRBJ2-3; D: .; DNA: TGTGCCAGCAAGCGGAGCGGGCCCGGGTCTCGCACAGATACGCAGTATTTT; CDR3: CASKRSGPGSRTDTQYF
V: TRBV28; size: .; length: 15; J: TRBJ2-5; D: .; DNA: TGTGCCAGCAGTTTATCGGCAGGTGGGGCTGAGACCCAGTACTTC; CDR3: CASSLSAGGAETQYF
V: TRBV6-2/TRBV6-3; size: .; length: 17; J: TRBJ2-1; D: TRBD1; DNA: TGTGCCAGCAGTTTCCAACTCCGGGACAGAGTCAGGGATGAGCAGTTCTTC; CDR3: CASSFQLRDRVRDEQFF
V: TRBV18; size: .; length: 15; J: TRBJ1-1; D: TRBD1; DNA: TGTGCCAGCTCACCCCCCCCGACAGGGGGTACTGAAGCTTTCTTT; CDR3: CASSPPPTGGTEAFF
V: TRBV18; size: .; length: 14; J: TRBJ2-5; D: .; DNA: TGTGCCAGCTCACCACCGACTGCCTCAGAGACCCAGTACTTC; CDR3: CASSPPTASETQYF
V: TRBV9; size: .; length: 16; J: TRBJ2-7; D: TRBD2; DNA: TGTGCCAGCAGCGCTAGAGGGACTAGCGCATCCTACGAGCAGTACTTC; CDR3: CASSARGTSASYEQYF
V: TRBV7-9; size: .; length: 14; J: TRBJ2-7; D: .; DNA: TGTGCCAGCAGCTTAGGGGGCAGGGCGGACGAGCAGTACTTC; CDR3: CASSLGGRADEQYF
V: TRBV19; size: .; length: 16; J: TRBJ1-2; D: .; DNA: TGTGCCAGTAGTTCCCCGGCCCAGGCCCAGAACTATGGCTACACCTTC; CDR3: CASSSPAQAQNYGYTF
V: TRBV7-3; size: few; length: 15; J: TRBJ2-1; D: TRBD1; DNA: TGTGCCAGCAGCCCGGACAGGGGAACTTACAATGAGCAGTTCTTC; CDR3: CASSPDRGTYNEQFF
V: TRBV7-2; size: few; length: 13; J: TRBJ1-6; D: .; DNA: TGTGCCAGCAGCCCCCCATATAATTCACCCCTCCACTTT; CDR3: CASSPPYNSPLHF
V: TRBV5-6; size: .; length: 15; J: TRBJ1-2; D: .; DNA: TGTGCCAGCAAGATCGTAGCGGGTTGGGGCTATGGCTACACCTTC; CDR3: CASKIVAGWGYGYTF
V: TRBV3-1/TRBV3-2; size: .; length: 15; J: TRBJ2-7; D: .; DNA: TGTGCCAGCAGCCTAACACCAACCAACAGGGTGAGGCAGTACTTC; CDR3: CASSLTPTNRVRQYF
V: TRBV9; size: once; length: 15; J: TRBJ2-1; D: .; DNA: TGTGCCAGCAGCGTAGCTGAAGCCGCCTACAATGAGCAGTTCTTC; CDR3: CASSVAEAAYNEQFF
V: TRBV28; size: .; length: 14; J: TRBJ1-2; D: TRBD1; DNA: TGTGCCAGCAGAGGGCCAGGGGGTGGGTATGGCTACACCTTC; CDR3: CASRGPGGGYGYTF
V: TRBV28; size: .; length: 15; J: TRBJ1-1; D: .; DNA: TGTGCCAGCAGTTCAGGACAGTTGGTGAACACTGAAGCTTTCTTT; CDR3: CASSSGQLVNTEAFF
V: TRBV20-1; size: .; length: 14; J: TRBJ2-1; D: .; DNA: TGCAGTGCTAGTCCCCCGAGCTCCTACAATGAGCAGTTCTTC; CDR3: CSASPPSSYNEQFF
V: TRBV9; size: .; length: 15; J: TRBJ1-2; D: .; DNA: TGTGCCAGCAGCGTAGACGCTGACTGGAACTATGGCTACACCTTC; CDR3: CASSVDADWNYGYTF
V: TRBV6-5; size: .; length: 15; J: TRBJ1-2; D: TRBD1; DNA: TGTGCCAGCAGTTACCTGACAGGGATGGTCCATGGCTACACCTTC; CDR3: CASSYLTGMVHGYTF
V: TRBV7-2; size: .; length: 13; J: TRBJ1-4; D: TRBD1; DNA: TGTGCCAGCAGCTCCCAAGGGGGCCGAAAACTGTTTTTT; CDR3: CASSSQGGRKLFF
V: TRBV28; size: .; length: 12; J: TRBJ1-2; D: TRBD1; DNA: TGTGCCAGTCGGACAGGGACCCATGGCTACACCTTC; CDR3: CASRTGTHGYTF
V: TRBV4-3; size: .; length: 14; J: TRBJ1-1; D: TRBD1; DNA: TGCGCCAGCAGCCAAGCGACAGGGATGACTGAAGCTTTCTTT; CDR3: CASSQATGMTEAFF
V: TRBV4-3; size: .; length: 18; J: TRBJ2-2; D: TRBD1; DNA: TGCGCCAGCAGCCAAGGAGGACGCGGACAGGGGTTCCCCGGGGAGCTGTTTTTT; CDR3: CASSQGGRGQGFPGELFF